The clone carrying this TCR beta chain was detected only a few times. What it binds is not known. The data belong to a study of beta chain features in type 1 diabetes. Whole-study results and caveats: Any PCR bias toward short templates would affect both groups alike. Patients with type 1 diabetes showed fewer VDJ junction insertions and more deletions. There was a moderate but significant shortening of TCRB CDR3s in all four CD4+ subsets of Type 1 diabetes patients.

Averaging about 120 mL, one heparinised blood draw was given by each donor. The entirety of the isolated RNA underwent reverse transcription, so expressed TCRB transcripts were sequenced. The method was immunoSEQ multiplex PCR; TCRdb's version includes in-frame clones alone and lacks a portion of them. The repertoire includes about 270,000 clones, over 11% of them detected once, and over 0.015% sits in the top ten. V lost 0 bases and J 1 base, leaving 9 bases between the germline ends. Per the germline V gene, CDR1 is MGHRA and CDR2 is YSYEKL. CDR3 size: 15 residues. The chain carries TRBV4-1 and TRBJ1-1; D remains ambiguous. The TCR sequence derives from a man aged 25-45 years with type 1 diabetes. Input material: naive CD4+ T cells from blood. CDR3: CASSQDRGKNTEAFF. DNA of the CDR3: TGCGCCAGCAGCCAAGATAGAGGGAAGAACACTGAAGCTTTCTTT.